This T cell receptor (beta chain) was profiled in a study of a mutant IDH1 vaccine in newly diagnosed glioma. Specified time point: week 23, last vaccination. A 20-mer mutant IDH1 peptide at 300 ug was injected subcutaneously with topical imiquimod. Germline V lookup: CDR1 LGHNA, CDR2 YSLEER. The J segment lost 6 bases and the V segment lost 4 bases, leaving 11 bases of the junction unmatched. The CDR3 has 16 residues. Assay used: immunoSEQ multiplex PCR; TCRdb lists only in-frame clones, some missing. This sample has over 40,000 clones, with 60% to 85% found just once. Regarding this clone: The antigen remains undetermined.

The gene calls are TRBV4-3 and TRBJ2-3; 9 bases line up with TRBD2. The starting material was PBMCs, obtained from a glioma patient whose treatment included an IDH1 peptide vaccine. The TCR was taken from a woman aged 40 to 55 with glioma. Some clones in this sample may be carry-over from other donors' samples. CDR3 in DNA: TGCGCCAGCAGCCCTTCCCCAGCGGGGGGCGGGGATACGCAGTATTTT. It is translated as CASSPSPAGGGDTQYF.